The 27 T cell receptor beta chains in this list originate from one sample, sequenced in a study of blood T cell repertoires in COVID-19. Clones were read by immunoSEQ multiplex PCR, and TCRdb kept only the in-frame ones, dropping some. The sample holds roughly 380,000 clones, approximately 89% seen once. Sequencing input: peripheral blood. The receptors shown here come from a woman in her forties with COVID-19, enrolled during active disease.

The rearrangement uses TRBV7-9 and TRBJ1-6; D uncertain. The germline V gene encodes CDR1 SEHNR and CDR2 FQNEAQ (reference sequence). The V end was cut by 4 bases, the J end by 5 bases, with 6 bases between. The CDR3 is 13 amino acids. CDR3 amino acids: CASSSLNNSPLHF. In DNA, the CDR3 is TGTGCCAGCAGCTCCCTTAATAATTCACCCCTCCACTTT. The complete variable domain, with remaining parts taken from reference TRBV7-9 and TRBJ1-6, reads DTGVSQNPRHKITKRGQNVTFRCDPISEHNRLYWYRQTLGQGPEFLTYFQNEAQLEKSRLLSDRFSAERPKGSFSTLEIQRTEQGDSAMYLCASSSLNNSPLHFGNGTRLTVT.

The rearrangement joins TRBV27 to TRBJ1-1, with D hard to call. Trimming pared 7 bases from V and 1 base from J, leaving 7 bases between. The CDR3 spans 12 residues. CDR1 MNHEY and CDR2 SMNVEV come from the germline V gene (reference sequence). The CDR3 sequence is CASTTGNTEAFF. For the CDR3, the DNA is TGTGCCAGCACAACGGGGAACACTGAAGCTTTCTTT.

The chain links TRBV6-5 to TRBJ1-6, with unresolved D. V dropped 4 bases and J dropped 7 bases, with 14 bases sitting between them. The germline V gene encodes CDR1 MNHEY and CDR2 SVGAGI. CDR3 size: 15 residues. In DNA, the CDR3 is TGTGCCAGCAGTTCCTCCGCCCCGGGGAATTCACCCCTCCACTTT. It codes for CASSSSAPGNSPLHF.

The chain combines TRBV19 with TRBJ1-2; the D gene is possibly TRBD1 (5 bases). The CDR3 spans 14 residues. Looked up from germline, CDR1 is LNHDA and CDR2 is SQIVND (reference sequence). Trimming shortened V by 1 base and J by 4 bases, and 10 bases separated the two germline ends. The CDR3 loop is CASSIAQGSYGYTF. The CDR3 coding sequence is TGTGCCAGTAGTATAGCTCAGGGTTCCTATGGCTACACCTTC. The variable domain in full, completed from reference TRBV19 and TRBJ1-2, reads DGGITQSPKYLFRKEGQNVTLSCEQNLNHDAMYWYRQDPGQGLRLIYYSQIVNDFQKGDIAEGYSVSREKKESFPLTVTSAQKNPTAFYLCASSIAQGSYGYTFGSGTRLTVV.

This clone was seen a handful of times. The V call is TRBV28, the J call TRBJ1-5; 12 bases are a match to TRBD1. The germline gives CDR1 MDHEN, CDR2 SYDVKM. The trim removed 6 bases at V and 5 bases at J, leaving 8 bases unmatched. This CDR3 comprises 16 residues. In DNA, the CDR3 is TGTGCCAGCAGGGAGGGACAGGGGGCTAACTATCAGCCCCAGCATTTT. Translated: CASREGQGANYQPQHF.

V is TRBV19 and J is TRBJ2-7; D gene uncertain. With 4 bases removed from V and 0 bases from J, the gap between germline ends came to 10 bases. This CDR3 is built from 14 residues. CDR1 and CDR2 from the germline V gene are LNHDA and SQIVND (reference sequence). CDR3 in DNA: TGTGCCAGTAGTACCACACAGAGCTCCTACGAGCAGTACTTC. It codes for CASSTTQSSYEQYF.

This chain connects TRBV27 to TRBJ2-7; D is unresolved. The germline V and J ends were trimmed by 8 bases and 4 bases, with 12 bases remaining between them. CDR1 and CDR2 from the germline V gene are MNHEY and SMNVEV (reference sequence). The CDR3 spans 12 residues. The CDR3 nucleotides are TGTGCCAGCCGACGGGTGGGTTACGAGCAGTACTTC. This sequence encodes CASRRVGYEQYF.

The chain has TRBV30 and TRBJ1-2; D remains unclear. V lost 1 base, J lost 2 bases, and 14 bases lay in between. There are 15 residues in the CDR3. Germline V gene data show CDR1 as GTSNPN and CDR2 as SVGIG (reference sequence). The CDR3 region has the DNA TGTGCCTGGAGTGACCTAGAGAGAGGGAACTATGGCTACACCTTC. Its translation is CAWSDLERGNYGYTF.

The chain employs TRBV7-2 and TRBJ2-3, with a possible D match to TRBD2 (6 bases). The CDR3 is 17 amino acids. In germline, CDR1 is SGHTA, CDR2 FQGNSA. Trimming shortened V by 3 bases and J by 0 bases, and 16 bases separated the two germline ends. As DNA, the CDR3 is TGTGCCAGCAGCTTGATCCGGGGGAGCACTAGCACAGATACGCAGTATTTT. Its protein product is CASSLIRGSTSTDTQYF.

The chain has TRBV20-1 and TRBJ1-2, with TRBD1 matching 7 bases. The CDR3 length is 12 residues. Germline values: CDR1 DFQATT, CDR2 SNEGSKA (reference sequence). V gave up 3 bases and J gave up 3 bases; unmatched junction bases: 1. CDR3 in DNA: TGCAGTGCTAGTGGACAGGACTATGGCTACACCTTC. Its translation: CSASGQDYGYTF.

CDR3 loop: CASSSEQYSGANVLTF. The CDR3 DNA reads TGTGCCAGCAGCTCGGAGCAGTACTCTGGGGCCAACGTCCTGACTTTC. The rearrangement uses TRBV7-3 and TRBJ2-6; D remains ambiguous. Germline assignment: CDR1 SGHTA and CDR2 FQGTGA. Trimming pared 4 bases from V and 0 bases from J, leaving 10 bases between. The CDR3 length is 16 residues.

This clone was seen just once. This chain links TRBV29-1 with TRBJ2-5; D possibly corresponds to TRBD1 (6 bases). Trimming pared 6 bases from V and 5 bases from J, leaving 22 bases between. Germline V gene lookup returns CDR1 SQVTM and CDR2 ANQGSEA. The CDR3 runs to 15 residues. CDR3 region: CSVSTGRGFGETQYF. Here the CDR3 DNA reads TGCAGCGTCAGTACAGGAAGGGGGTTTGGGGAGACCCAGTACTTC.

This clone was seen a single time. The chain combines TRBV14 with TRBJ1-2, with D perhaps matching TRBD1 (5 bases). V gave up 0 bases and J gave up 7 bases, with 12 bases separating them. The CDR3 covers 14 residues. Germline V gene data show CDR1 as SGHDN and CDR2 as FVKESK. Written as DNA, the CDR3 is TGTGCCAGCAGCCAAGATTGGGGGGTGAGTGGCTACACCTTC. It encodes CASSQDWGVSGYTF.

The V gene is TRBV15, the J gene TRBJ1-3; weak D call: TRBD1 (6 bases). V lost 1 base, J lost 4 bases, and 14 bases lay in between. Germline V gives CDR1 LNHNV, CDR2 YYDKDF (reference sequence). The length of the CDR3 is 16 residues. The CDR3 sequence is CATSRVIGRGGNTIYF. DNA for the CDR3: TGTGCCACCAGCAGAGTTATAGGCAGGGGAGGAAACACCATATATTTT. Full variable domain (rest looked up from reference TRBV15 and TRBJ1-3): DAMVIQNPRYQVTQFGKPVTLSCSQTLNHNVMYWYQQKSSQAPKLLFHYYDKDFNNEADTPDNFQSRRPNTSFCFLDIRSPGLGDTAMYLCATSRVIGRGGNTIYFGEGSWLTVV.

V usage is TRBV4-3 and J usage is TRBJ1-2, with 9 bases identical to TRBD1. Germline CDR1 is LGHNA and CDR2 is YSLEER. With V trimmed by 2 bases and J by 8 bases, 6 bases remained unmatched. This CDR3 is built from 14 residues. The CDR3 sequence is CASSQQDRGRGYTF. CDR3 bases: TGCGCCAGCAGCCAACAGGACAGGGGAAGGGGCTACACCTTC.

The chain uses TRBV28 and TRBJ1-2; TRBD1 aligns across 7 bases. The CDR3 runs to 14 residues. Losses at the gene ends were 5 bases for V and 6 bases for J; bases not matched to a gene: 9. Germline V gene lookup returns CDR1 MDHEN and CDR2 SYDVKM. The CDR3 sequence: CASSPTDRVHGYTF. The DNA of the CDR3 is TGTGCCAGCAGTCCCACCGACAGGGTCCATGGCTACACCTTC.

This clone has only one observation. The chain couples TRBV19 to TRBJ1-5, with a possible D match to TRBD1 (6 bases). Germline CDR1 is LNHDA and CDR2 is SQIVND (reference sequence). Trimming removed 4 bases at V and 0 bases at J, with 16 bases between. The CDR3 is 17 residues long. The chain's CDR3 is CASSTTGGGGSNQPQHF. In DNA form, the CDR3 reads TGTGCCAGTAGTACTACCGGGGGAGGGGGTAGCAATCAGCCCCAGCATTTT.

CDR3 sequence reads: CASSPREGGYNEQFF. CDR3 sequence (DNA): TGTGCCAGCAGTCCGCGGGAGGGGGGGTACAATGAGCAGTTCTTC. The J gene is TRBJ2-1, the V gene TRBV6-5; 9 bases map to TRBD2. The germline CDR1 and CDR2 sequences are MNHEY and SVGAGI. The CDR3 runs 15 residues. The J segment lost 4 bases and the V segment lost 5 bases, leaving 6 bases of the junction unmatched.

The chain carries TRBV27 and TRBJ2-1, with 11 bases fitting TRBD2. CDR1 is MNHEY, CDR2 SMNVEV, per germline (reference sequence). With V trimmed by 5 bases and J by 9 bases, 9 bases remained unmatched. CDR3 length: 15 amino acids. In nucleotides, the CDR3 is TGTGCCAGCAGTGCAACTAGCGGGAGAGTTAGTGAGCAGTTCTTC. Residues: CASSATSGRVSEQFF.

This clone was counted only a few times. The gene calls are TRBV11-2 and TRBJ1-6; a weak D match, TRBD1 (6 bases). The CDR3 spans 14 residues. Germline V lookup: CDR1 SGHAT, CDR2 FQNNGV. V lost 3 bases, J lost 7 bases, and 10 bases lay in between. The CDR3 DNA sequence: TGTGCCAGCAGCTTGGGGGCAAGCAATTCACCCCTCCACTTT. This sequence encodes CASSLGASNSPLHF.

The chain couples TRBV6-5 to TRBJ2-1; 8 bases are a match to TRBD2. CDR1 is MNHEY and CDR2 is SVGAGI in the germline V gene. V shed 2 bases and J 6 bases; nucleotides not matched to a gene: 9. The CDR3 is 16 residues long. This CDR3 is CASSYPAPGGRNEQFF. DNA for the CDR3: TGTGCCAGCAGTTACCCAGCACCGGGGGGGCGCAATGAGCAGTTCTTC.

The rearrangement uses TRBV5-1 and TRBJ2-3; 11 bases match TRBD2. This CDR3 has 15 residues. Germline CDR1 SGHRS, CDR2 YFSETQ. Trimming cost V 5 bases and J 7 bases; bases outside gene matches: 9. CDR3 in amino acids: CASRTLAGGIYTQYF. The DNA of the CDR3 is TGCGCCAGCAGAACTTTAGCGGGAGGGATATATACGCAGTATTTT.

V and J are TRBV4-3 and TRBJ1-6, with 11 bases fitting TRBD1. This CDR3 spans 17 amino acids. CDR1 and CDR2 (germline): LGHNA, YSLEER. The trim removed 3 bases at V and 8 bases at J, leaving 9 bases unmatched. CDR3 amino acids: CASSHDAPGQGDSPLHF. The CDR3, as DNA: TGCGCCAGCAGCCATGACGCACCGGGACAGGGGGATTCACCCCTCCACTTT.

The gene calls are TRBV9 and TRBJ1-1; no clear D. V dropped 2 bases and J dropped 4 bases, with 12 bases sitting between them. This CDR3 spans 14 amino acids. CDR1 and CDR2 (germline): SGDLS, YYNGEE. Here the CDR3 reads CASSVNPRSTEAFF. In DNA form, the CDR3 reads TGTGCCAGCAGCGTTAACCCGAGAAGCACTGAAGCTTTCTTT.

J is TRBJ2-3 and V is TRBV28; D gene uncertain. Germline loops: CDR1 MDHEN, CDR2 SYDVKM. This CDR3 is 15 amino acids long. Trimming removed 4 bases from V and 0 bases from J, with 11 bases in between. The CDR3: CASSWAGVSTDTQYF. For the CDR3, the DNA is TGTGCCAGCAGTTGGGCCGGCGTTAGCACAGATACGCAGTATTTT.

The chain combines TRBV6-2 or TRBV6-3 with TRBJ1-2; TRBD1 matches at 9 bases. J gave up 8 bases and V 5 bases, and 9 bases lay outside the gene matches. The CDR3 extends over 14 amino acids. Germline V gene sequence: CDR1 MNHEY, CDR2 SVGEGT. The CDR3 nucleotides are TGTGCCAGCAGTGCTCGGGACAGGGTGGGCGGCTACACCTTC. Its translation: CASSARDRVGGYTF.

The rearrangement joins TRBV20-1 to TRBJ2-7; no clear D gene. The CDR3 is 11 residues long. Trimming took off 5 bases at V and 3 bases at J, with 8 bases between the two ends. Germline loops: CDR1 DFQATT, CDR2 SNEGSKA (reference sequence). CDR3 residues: CSAPTYYEQYF. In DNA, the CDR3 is TGCAGTGCTCCTACTTACTACGAGCAGTACTTC.